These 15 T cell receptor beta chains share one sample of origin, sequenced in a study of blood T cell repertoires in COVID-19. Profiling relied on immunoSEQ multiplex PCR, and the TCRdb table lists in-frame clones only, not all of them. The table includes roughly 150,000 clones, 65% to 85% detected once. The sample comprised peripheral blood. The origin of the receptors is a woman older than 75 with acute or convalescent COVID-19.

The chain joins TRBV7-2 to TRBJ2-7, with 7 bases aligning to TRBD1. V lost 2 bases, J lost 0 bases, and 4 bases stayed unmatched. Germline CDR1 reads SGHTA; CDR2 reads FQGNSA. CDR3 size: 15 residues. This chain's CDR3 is CASSLQTGSSYEQYF. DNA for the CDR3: TGTGCCAGCAGCTTACAGACAGGGAGCTCCTACGAGCAGTACTTC.

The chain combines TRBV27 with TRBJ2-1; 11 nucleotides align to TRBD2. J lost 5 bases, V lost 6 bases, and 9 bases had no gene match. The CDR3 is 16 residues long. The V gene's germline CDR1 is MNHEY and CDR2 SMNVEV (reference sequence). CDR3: CASRSSGTSGNNEQFF. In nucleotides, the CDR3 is TGTGCCAGCAGGTCGTCCGGGACTAGCGGAAACAATGAGCAGTTCTTC.

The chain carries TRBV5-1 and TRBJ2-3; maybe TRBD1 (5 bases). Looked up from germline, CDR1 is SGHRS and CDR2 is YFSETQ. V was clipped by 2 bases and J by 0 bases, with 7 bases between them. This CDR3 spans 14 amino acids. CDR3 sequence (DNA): TGCGCCAGCAGCTTCAAGGGGAGCACAGATACGCAGTATTTT. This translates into CASSFKGSTDTQYF. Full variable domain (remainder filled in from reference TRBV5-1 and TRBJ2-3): KAGVTQTPRYLIKTRGQQVTLSCSPISGHRSVSWYQQTPGQGLQFLFEYFSETQRNKGNFPGRFSGRQFSNSRSEMNVSTLELGDSALYLCASSFKGSTDTQYFGPGTRLTVL.

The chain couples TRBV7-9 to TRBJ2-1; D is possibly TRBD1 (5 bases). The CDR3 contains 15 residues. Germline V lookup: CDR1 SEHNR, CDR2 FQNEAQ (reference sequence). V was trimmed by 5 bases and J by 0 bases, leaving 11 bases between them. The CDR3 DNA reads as TGTGCCAGCAGCCCAGGGTCTACCTCCTACAATGAGCAGTTCTTC. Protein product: CASSPGSTSYNEQFF.

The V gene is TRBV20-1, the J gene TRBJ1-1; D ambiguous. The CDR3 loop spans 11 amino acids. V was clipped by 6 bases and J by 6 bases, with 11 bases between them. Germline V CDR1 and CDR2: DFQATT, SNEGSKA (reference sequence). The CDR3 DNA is TGCAGTGCACGTTTCTGGCCTGAAGCTTTCTTT. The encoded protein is CSARFWPEAFF.

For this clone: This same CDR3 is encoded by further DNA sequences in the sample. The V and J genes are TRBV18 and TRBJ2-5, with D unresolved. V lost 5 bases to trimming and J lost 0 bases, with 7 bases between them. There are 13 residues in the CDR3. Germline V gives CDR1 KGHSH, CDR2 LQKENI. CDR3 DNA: TGTGCCAGCTCAGGCCAGTACCAAGAGACCCAGTACTTC. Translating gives CASSGQYQETQYF.

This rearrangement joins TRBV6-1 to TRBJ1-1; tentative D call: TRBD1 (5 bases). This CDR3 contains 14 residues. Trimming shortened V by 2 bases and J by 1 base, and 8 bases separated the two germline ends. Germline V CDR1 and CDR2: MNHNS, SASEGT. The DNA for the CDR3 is TGTGCCAGCAGTGAAAGGGGCAGGAACACTGAAGCTTTCTTT. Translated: CASSERGRNTEAFF.

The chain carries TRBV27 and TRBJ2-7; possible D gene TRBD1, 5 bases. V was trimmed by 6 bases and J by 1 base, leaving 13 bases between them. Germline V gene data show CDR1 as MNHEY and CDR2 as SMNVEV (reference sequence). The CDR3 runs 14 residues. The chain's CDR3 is CASSPTEWSYEQYF. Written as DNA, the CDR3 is TGTGCCAGCAGCCCGACAGAATGGTCCTACGAGCAGTACTTC.

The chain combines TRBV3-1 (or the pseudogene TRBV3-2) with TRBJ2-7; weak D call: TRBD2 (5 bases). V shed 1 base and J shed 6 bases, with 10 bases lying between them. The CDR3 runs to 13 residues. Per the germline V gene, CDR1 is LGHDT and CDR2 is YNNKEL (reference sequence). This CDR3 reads CASSQVEGAEQYF. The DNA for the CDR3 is TGTGCCAGCAGCCAAGTTGAGGGAGCCGAGCAGTACTTC.

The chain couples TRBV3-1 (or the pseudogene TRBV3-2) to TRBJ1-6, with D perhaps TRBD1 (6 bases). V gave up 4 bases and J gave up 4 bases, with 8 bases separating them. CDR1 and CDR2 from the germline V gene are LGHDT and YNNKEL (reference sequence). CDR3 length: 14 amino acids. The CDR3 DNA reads TGTGCCAGCAGCCTCACAGGGTATAATTCACCCCTCCACTTT. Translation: CASSLTGYNSPLHF.

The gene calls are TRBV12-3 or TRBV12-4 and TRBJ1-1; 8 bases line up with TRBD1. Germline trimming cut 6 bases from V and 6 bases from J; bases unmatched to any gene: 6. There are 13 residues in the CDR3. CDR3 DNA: TGTGCCAGCAGCCCACAGACAGGGGCTGAAGCTTTCTTT. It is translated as CASSPQTGAEAFF.

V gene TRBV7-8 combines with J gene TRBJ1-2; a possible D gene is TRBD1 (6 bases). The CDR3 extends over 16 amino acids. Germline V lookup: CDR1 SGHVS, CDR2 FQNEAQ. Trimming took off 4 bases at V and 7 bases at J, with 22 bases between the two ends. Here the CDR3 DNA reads TGTGCCAGCAGCTCCCAGGGGAATTCAGCTGGTGCTGGCTACACCTTC. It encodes CASSSQGNSAGAGYTF.

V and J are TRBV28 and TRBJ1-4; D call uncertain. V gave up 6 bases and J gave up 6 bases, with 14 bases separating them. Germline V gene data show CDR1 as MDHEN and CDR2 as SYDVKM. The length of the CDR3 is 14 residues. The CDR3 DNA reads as TGTGCCAGCAGATCCGGGTTTCGACATGAAAAACTGTTTTTT. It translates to CASRSGFRHEKLFF. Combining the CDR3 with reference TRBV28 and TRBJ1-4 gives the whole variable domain DVKVTQSSRYLVKRTGEKVFLECVQDMDHENMFWYRQDPGLGLRLIYFSYDVKMKEKGDIPEGYSVSREKKERFSLILESASTNQTSMYLCASRSGFRHEKLFFGSGTQLSVL.

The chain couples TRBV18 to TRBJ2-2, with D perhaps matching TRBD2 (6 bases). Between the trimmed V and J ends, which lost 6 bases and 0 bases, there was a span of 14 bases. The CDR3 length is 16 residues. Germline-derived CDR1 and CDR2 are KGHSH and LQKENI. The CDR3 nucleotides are TGTGCCAGCTCTTACCGGGAGCTTGCGAACACCGGGGAGCTGTTTTTT. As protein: CASSYRELANTGELFF.

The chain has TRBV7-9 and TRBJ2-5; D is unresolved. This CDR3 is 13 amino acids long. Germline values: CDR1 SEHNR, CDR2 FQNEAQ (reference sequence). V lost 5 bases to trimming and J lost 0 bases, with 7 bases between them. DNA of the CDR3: TGTGCCAGCAGCCCTAGAAACCAAGAGACCCAGTACTTC. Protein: CASSPRNQETQYF.